This T cell receptor (beta chain) was documented in a study of T cells in tumors after PD-1 blockade (dated 2019 in TCRdb). Context from the whole study: Patients were excluded if they had prior checkpoint blockade, use of systemic immunosuppressants, or recent radiotherapy or other anti-cancer therapy within 4 weeks. Pembrolizumab 200 mg every 3 weeks or cemiplimab 350 mg every 2 weeks was administered to patients. Peripheral blood samples averaged about 110,000 TCR templates (range 24,679-257,772) and 35,000 to 40,000 unique clonotypes. A subset of patients also received ongoing daily vismodegib 150 mg during anti-PD-1 treatment. The study performed paired single-cell RNA and TCR sequencing on site-matched tumors from BCC or SCC patients before and after anti-PD-1 therapy. RECIST version 1.1 was used to evaluate clinical response. To compare clonotypes in blood and tumor, bulk TCR sequencing was done on 10 peripheral blood samples taken from roughly five patients. Paper-wide results and their limitations: The source of novel T cell clones was not identified and could include lymphoid organs or rare unexpanded clones within the tumor or its periphery. About two fifths of tumor TCR clonotypes were detected in blood, and some novel exhausted tumor clones were observed in pre-treatment blood, which was taken as suggesting peripheral recruitment.

The time point label here, explained by the study, means: before anti-PD-1 therapy. Genomic DNA extracted from tumor biopsies or peripheral blood was used for bulk TCRbeta sequencing, with input ranging from about 616 ng to 6,500 ng. Every patient was a poor candidate for surgical resection and had histologically proven advanced or metastatic basal or squamous cell carcinoma. Of the ten or so patients making up the basal cell carcinoma cohort, roughly 8 underwent bulk tumor TCR sequencing. This clone was seen a single time. What antigen it recognizes has not been identified. No much larger clone is present one base from it, and per-base qualities are unavailable. The immunoSEQ platform was used to carry out deep TCRbeta sequencing. As for how the authors treated the data: For further analysis, only productive rearrangements were exported from the immunoSEQ Analyzer. T cell phenotypes were assigned to bulk TCRbeta clonotypes by matching the clonotypes to single-cell RNA+TCR-seq clones that had the same TCRbeta sequence. Clone enrichment in tumor was calculated as tumor frequency divided by PBMC frequency from bulk TCR sequencing. GLIPH was used to group TCRs into specificity groups, clusters of distinct TCRs likely recognizing common antigens via shared CDR3 motifs. TCRdb's version of the immuneACCESS table is confined to in-frame rearrangements and falls short of the full clone set. An unresolved V gene accounts for under half of the shortfall where checked; the remainder is of unknown origin. That table furnishes V, J and clone size, whereas the DNA furnished D and trimming. The sample includes fewer than 50,000 clones, with 65% to 85% observed a single time. The top ten clonotypes cover roughly 4% of the sample.

The germline V and J ends show losses of 1 base and 0 bases respectively, and no gene match explains 7 bases of the junction. From the cysteine up to the phenylalanine, the CDR3 has a length of 17 residues. The CDR3 DNA has 51 bases and is translated from base 1. CDR1 SGHRS and CDR2 YFSETQ are derived from the germline V gene. This sequence originates from a human donor with basal cell carcinoma. Sequencing was performed on PBMCs, taken before anti-PD-1 treatment. Recombination linked TRBV5-1 to TRBJ2-5; 9 bases in the middle match TRBD2. The CDR3 amino acid sequence is: CASSLSWVAGDQETQYF. The sequenced DNA is TGCGCCAGCAGCTTGAGTTGGGTAGCGGGGGACCAAGAGACCCAGTACTTC.